Each of the 9 T cell receptor beta chains below was sequenced from the same sample in a study of cytomegalovirus exposure and HLA in healthy donors. TCRdb's copy holds only in-frame clones and misses some; the assay was immunoSEQ multiplex PCR. This sample yields 180,000 or so clones, of which more than 75% are seen a single time; 7.2% belongs to the top ten. Input material: PBMCs. Receptors were obtained from a man aged 30 to 45 in good health and CMV-seropositive.

J is TRBJ1-1 and V is TRBV6-6, with D possibly TRBD1 on 5 matching bases. The CDR3 sequence is 14 residues long. The V and J ends lost 5 bases and 0 bases respectively, with 10 bases between them. Per germline, CDR1 MNHNY and CDR2 SVGAGI (reference sequence). CDR3 residues: CASSPQGMNTEAFF. The DNA for the CDR3 is TGTGCCAGCAGTCCCCAGGGTATGAACACTGAAGCTTTCTTT.

V is TRBV7-2 and J is TRBJ1-4; the match to TRBD1 covers 7 bases. Germline CDR1 and CDR2: SGHTA and FQGNSA. The junction had 6 bases not matched to a gene; V was cut back by 5 bases and J by 6 bases. The CDR3 is made up of 14 amino acids. CDR3 amino acids: CASSIRQGDEKLFF. The CDR3 nucleotides are TGTGCCAGCAGCATTCGACAGGGAGATGAAAAACTGTTTTTT.

The V call is TRBV5-1, the J call TRBJ2-5; 8 nucleotides align to TRBD2. Germline V gene lookup returns CDR1 SGHRS and CDR2 YFSETQ. CDR3 size: 16 residues. The junction had 5 bases not matched to a gene; V was cut back by 0 bases and J by 1 base. The CDR3 coding sequence is TGCGCCAGCAGCTTGGTAGGGACTAGTGGCCAAGAGACCCAGTACTTC. Its protein product is CASSLVGTSGQETQYF.

This chain connects TRBV6-1 to TRBJ1-4; a weak D match, TRBD1 (5 bases). The length of the CDR3 is 13 residues. Germline values: CDR1 MNHNS, CDR2 SASEGT. The V end lost 8 bases, the J end lost 3 bases, and 10 bases lay between the germline ends. Here the CDR3 reads CASLGPANEKLFF. CDR3 in DNA: TGTGCCAGCCTGGGGCCGGCTAATGAAAAACTGTTTTTT.

This chain connects TRBV14 to TRBJ1-3; tentatively, D is TRBD1 (5 bases). Germline V gene data show CDR1 as SGHDN and CDR2 as FVKESK. CDR3 length: 14 amino acids. Trimming shortened V by 9 bases and J by 1 base, and 13 bases separated the two germline ends. The CDR3 nucleotides read TGTGCCAGTCGCCCTAGGGGTTCTGGAAACACCATATATTTT. This codes for CASRPRGSGNTIYF.

The chain joins TRBV6-4 to TRBJ1-1; TRBD1 matches 9 bases. The CDR3 contains 17 residues. J lost 4 bases, V lost 0 bases, and 9 bases had no gene match. Germline-derived CDR1 and CDR2 are MRHNA and SNTAGT. The CDR3 sequence: CASSDSTGGGVGTEAFF. In DNA form, the CDR3 reads TGTGCCAGCAGTGACTCGACAGGGGGAGGTGTCGGCACTGAAGCTTTCTTT.

This chain uses TRBV7-2 with TRBJ1-3; 7 positions agree with TRBD1. The CDR3 consists of 15 residues. Germline CDR1 reads SGHTA; CDR2 reads FQGNSA. V shed 1 base, J shed 4 bases, and the junction held 4 bases outside the gene matches. In nucleotides, the CDR3 is TGTGCCAGCAGCTTAGGACAGGGCGGAGGAAACACCATATATTTT. It is translated as CASSLGQGGGNTIYF.

The chain recombines TRBV7-9 with TRBJ2-1, with D perhaps matching TRBD1 (5 bases). The CDR3 contains 18 residues. Germline-derived CDR1 and CDR2 are SEHNR and FQNEAQ (reference sequence). V lost 4 bases and J 8 bases, leaving 27 bases between the germline ends. CDR3 residues: CASSSYVSNSPQGDEQFF. CDR3 DNA sequence: TGTGCCAGCAGCTCTTACGTATCAAATAGCCCTCAGGGCGATGAGCAGTTCTTC.

The gene calls are TRBV10-3 and TRBJ2-3; possible D gene TRBD1, 5 bases. Trimming pared 5 bases from V and 2 bases from J, leaving 8 bases between. In germline, CDR1 is ENHRY, CDR2 SYGVKD. This CDR3 spans 13 amino acids. The CDR3 is CAISKTDTDTQYF. The CDR3 DNA is TGTGCCATCAGTAAGACAGACACAGATACGCAGTATTTT.